This T cell receptor beta chain was identified in a study of control samples from healthy donors and cancer patients. The data were produced by immunoSEQ multiplex PCR, yet TCRdb's version contains in-frame clones alone and is incomplete. In the table there are some 120,000 clones, about 90% of which are singletons. Sequencing was carried out using blood. This TCR came from a man aged 55 to 70 in good health.

The DNA for the CDR3 is TGCGCCAGCAGCCCCCAGTCGGGTCAAGAGACCCAGTACTTC. Amino acids: CASSPQSGQETQYF. This chain uses TRBV5-1 with TRBJ2-5; D unclear. Germline loops: CDR1 SGHRS, CDR2 YFSETQ. Trimming left V 4 bases short and J 2 bases short, with 12 bases between. This CDR3 is 14 amino acids long.